This paragraph covers one T cell receptor (beta chain) sequence. The antigen is not known. Some clones are missing from TCRdb's copy, which holds only in-frame ones; the method was immunoSEQ multiplex PCR. This sample yields about 14,000 clones, of which about two thirds are seen a single time; 46% belongs to the top ten. These data belong to a study of radiotherapy plus CTLA-4 blockade in lung cancer. Study-wide results and limits: It was early blood T cell clone dynamics, with interferon-beta, that reportedly best predicted response. Clones derived from tumor TCRs expanded in blood after radiotherapy plus ipilimumab.

The TCR was taken from a human donor with non-small cell lung cancer whose response to radiotherapy plus ipilimumab could not be evaluated. The sample consisted of peripheral blood, taken from a patient treated with radiotherapy plus ipilimumab.

The CDR3 nucleotides read TGTGCCAGCTCACCGCAAGGGACAGGTCAGGGGCATGGCTACACCTTC. Residues: CASSPQGTGQGHGYTF. This chain connects TRBV18 to TRBJ1-2; TRBD1 matches 8 bases. CDR3 length: 16 residues. J gave up 6 bases and V 3 bases, and 12 bases lay outside the gene matches. Germline V gene lookup returns CDR1 KGHSH and CDR2 LQKENI. The full variable domain, rest sourced from reference TRBV18 and TRBJ1-2, is NAGVMQNPRHLVRRRGQEARLRCSPMKGHSHVYWYRQLPEEGLKFMVYLQKENIIDESGMPKERFSAEFPKEGPSILRIQQVVRGDSAAYFCASSPQGTGQGHGYTFGSGTRLTVV.